The 2 T cell receptor beta chains reported below all come from one sample, sequenced in a study of shared clonotypes between healthy human individuals. Clones were read by immunoSEQ multiplex PCR, and TCRdb kept only the in-frame ones, dropping some. The sample has about 1,500,000 clones; roughly 96% are singletons. Sequenced sample: naive CD4+ T cells sorted from blood. Sample subset: CD45RA+ positively selected. All receptors come from a man younger than 45 in good health.

The rearrangement joins TRBV5-1 to TRBJ2-5; D not certain. This CDR3 has 15 residues. Germline lookup yields CDR1 SGHRS and CDR2 YFSETQ. Trimming cost V 0 bases and J 5 bases, with 14 bases left between them. The chain's CDR3 is CASSLVATWQETQYF. The DNA of the CDR3 is TGCGCCAGCAGCTTGGTGGCCACATGGCAGGAGACCCAGTACTTC.

The V and J genes are TRBV11-3 and TRBJ2-1, with 8 bases that match TRBD2. The CDR3 runs to 15 residues. The V and J ends lost 3 bases and 4 bases, in that order; junction bases with no gene match: 5. Germline values: CDR1 SGHNT, CDR2 YENEEA. CDR3 nucleotides: TGTGCCAGCAGCTTTAGCGGGATGTATTACAATGAGCAGTTCTTC. Protein: CASSFSGMYYNEQFF.